The entry below gives a single TCR beta chain sequence along with its context. The CDR3 extends over 14 amino acids. CDR1 and CDR2 (germline): SGHRS, YFSETQ. Trimming took 0 bases from V and 6 from J, leaving 10 bases between them. This record belongs to a study of cytotoxic CD8 clonotypes in ibrutinib-treated CLL. Method: immunoSEQ multiplex PCR; TCRdb's copy keeps in-frame clones and lacks some. This sample has 190,000 or so clones, with around 72% found just once. V is TRBV5-1 and J is TRBJ2-1; D not certain. The sequence came from a human donor with chronic lymphocytic leukemia. Sequencing was performed on PBMCs, taken after 24 months of ibrutinib treatment. The CDR3 bases are TGCGCCAGCAGCTTGGCGGCTCGCCTCAATGAGCAGTTCTTC. This sequence encodes CASSLAARLNEQFF.